This TCR beta chain was sequenced for a study of T cells in Graves' hyperthyroidism and ophthalmopathy. Recently diagnosed hyperthyroidism of less than 2 months' duration affected patients aged 18 to 65. Together with thyroid ultrasound, orbital computed tomography, serum thyroxine and TRAb, clinical symptoms were used for diagnoses. Whole-study findings and limits: Using 13 V-J features, a model discriminated ophthalmopathy from stable hyperthyroidism. In the blood, most expanded thyroid clonotypes above 0.001 appeared as well.

Amplification targeted TCR beta CDR3 regions from RNA transcripts. The TCR CDR3 was amplified in a first-round RT-PCR using the HTBI primer set. A single record per CDR3 protein comes from TCRdb applying MiXCR to the multiplex PCR reads. Of fewer than 400,000 distinct CDR3 sequences in the sample, approximately 14% were seen once. This clonotype has at least ten counts. Its antigen is not identified. Germline lookup yields CDR1 DFQATT and CDR2 SNEGSKA (reference sequence). The V gene lost 5 bases and the J gene lost 6 bases, with 17 bases spanning the gap. The CDR3 spans 13 residues. This TCR came from a woman between 18 and 29 years old with Graves' hyperthyroidism that later progressed to Graves' ophthalmopathy. The sequencing input was blood. The chain is built from TRBV20-1 and TRBJ2-7; D may be TRBD1 (6 bases). The CDR3 bases are TGCAGTGCTGAGGGGGACACGTTGATCGAGCAGTACTTC. Amino acid sequence: CSAEGDTLIEQYF.